This TCR beta chain stems from a study of metastatic and nonmetastatic thyroid tumors. Study-level results: Malignant thyroid tumors reportedly had TCR beta diversity that was significantly higher than in benign nodules, in blood and tumor.

Nobody among the patients had been given any treatment before thyroid surgery. J gave up 4 bases and V 10 bases, and 11 bases lay outside the gene matches. The length of the CDR3 is 14 residues. Germline CDR1 LGHDT, CDR2 YNNKEL (reference sequence). Points on this clone: What it recognizes is unknown.

TCRdb ran MiXCR on the PCR reads. The sample includes 20,000 to 25,000 clones, 15% to 18% of them seen just once. The source material was blood. The chain combines TRBV3-1 with TRBJ2-5, with 8 bases that match TRBD2. The sequence came from a female donor with papillary thyroid cancer or a benign thyroid nodule (not recorded which). Some clones in this sample may be carry-over from other donors' samples. This chain's CDR3 is CATIEAGVGETQYF. The CDR3 DNA reads TGTGCCACGATAGAAGCGGGAGTAGGAGAGACCCAGTACTTC.